These T cell receptor beta chains were read from a single sample in a study of cytomegalovirus exposure and HLA in healthy donors. Libraries were prepared by immunoSEQ multiplex PCR; TCRdb keeps only in-frame clonotypes and omits some of them. The repertoire holds 75,000 to 80,000 clones, with under 80% as singletons. Sequencing input: PBMCs. These receptors all come from a male donor in good health and CMV-seropositive. Each CDR3 is given with its conserved first and last residue. A D gene is named only where the DNA matches it firmly. Clone size, where shown, is once, few, many, or a class for clones that have expanded.

abundance	v_gene	j_gene	d_gene	len	CDR3nt	CDR3aa
NA	TRBV19	TRBJ1-2	NA	11	TGTGCCAGTAAGGGGATCTATGGCTACACCTTC	CASKGIYGYTF
few	TRBV18	TRBJ1-1	TRBD1	15	TGTGCCAGCTCACCCCGATCAGGGGGCGACACTGAAGCTTTCTTT	CASSPRSGGDTEAFF
few	TRBV6-5	TRBJ2-7	TRBD1	15	TGTGCCAGCAGTTACTCGGACAGGGGTGGTTTCGAGCAGTACTTC	CASSYSDRGGFEQYF
NA	TRBV4-1	TRBJ2-1	NA	13	TGCGCCAGCAGCCGACCCCAGGGAATTGAGCAGTTCTTC	CASSRPQGIEQFF
NA	TRBV6-1	TRBJ2-1	NA	16	TGTGCCAGCAGTGAAGCGCATGGTAGCGGATACAATGAGCAGTTCTTC	CASSEAHGSGYNEQFF
few	TRBV10-2	TRBJ2-7	NA	14	TGCGCCAGCAGTGAGTCACGGAGATCCTACGAGCAGTACTTC	CASSESRRSYEQYF
NA	TRBV16	TRBJ2-4	NA	17	TGTGCCAGCAGCCAATACAAGGCGGGTCTAGCCAAAAACATTCAGTACTTC	CASSQYKAGLAKNIQYF
NA	TRBV7-9	TRBJ2-2	NA	16	TGTTCCAGCAGCTTAGTGCGGGGTGGGGAGAACCGGGAGCTGTTTTTT	CSSSLVRGGENRELFF
NA	TRBV15	TRBJ2-5	NA	14	TGTGCCACCAGCAGAGATCGCGGGCAAGAGACCCAGTACTTC	CATSRDRGQETQYF
once	TRBV18	TRBJ1-4	TRBD1	14	TGTGCCAGCTCATGGACAGGTCGTAATGAAAAACTGTTTTTT	CASSWTGRNEKLFF
NA	TRBV7-7	TRBJ1-3	NA	15	TGTGCCAGCAGTATGGGGACATCTCCAGGAAACACCATATATTTT	CASSMGTSPGNTIYF
NA	TRBV10-3	TRBJ2-5	TRBD1	14	TGTGCCATCAGGGGACAGGGGGCTGGGGAGACCCAGTACTTC	CAIRGQGAGETQYF
NA	TRBV10-3	TRBJ2-1	NA	14	TGTGCCATCAGTTGGGACTCCACGGGTTTGGAGCAGTTCTTC	CAISWDSTGLEQFF
few	TRBV28	TRBJ1-1	NA	15	TGTGCCAGCATCCCCAGCCGGGGGATCAACACTGAAGCTTTCTTT	CASIPSRGINTEAFF
NA	TRBV7-2	TRBJ2-1	TRBD2	16	TGTGCCAGCAGCTTAGGCGTTGCGGGGGGTGACAATGAGCAGTTCTTC	CASSLGVAGGDNEQFF
once	TRBV30	TRBJ2-2	TRBD2	16	TGTGCCTGGAGAATCGGACTAGCGGGACACACCGGGGAGCTGTTTTTT	CAWRIGLAGHTGELFF